This record covers a single T cell receptor (beta chain). This sample is part of a study of Ad26.COV2.S vaccination and SARS-CoV-2 variants. Study as a whole: A COV1001 Ad26.COV2.S trial-arm participant provided the sample. Ad26.COV2.S shots went into the muscle once or twice, 56 days apart.

Described treatment: about 20 received Ad26.COV2.S at low or high dose, single or two shots; 5 received placebo; per-sample allocation not given. The samples date from day 63 after the first vaccine or placebo injection. Boston provided a donor who was an adult aged 18-55 years. TCRdb's copy holds only in-frame clones and misses some; the assay was immunoSEQ multiplex PCR. The sample contains about 390,000 clones, around nine tenths of which appear only once. CDR1 and CDR2 from the germline V gene are MNHEY and SVGAGI. This CDR3 has 13 residues. Trimming cost V 5 bases and J 7 bases, with 15 bases left between them.

The chain carries TRBV6-5 and TRBJ2-7, with D hard to call. The receptor was derived from a person between 18 and 65 years old who received the Ad26.COV2.S COVID-19 vaccine or a placebo. Sequences were derived from peripheral blood, sampled in a trial of Ad26.COV2.S vaccine versus placebo. The CDR3 region is CASSTRGMGEQYF. The CDR3 DNA reads TGTGCCAGCAGTACCCGTGGCATGGGGGAGCAGTACTTC.